What follows are 27 T cell receptor beta chains derived from one specimen sequenced in a study of T-cell memory formation after mild COVID-19. Each CDR3 protein is one row after TCRdb ran MiXCR on the 5' RACE reads. The sample records fewer than 200,000 distinct CDR3 sequences, around 21% being singletons. What was sequenced was PBMCs or a T cell subset sorted from them (not recorded which). These receptors originate from an adult woman who had mild COVID-19 (a few samples of this study predate the infection). Cell type and time point are not known.

The rearrangement uses TRBV11-1 and TRBJ2-7; D uncertain. Looked up from germline, CDR1 is SGHAT and CDR2 is FQDESV (reference sequence). V dropped 3 bases and J dropped 3 bases, with 12 bases sitting between them. CDR3 length equals 14 residues. DNA of the CDR3: TGTGCCAGCAGCTTTCAAGCGCTAGACTACGAGCAGTACTTC. This translates into CASSFQALDYEQYF.

The V gene is TRBV5-1, the J gene TRBJ2-1, with D tentatively TRBD1 or TRBD2 (5 bases each). Trimming cost V 4 bases and J 0 bases, with 17 bases left between them. Germline V gives CDR1 SGHRS, CDR2 YFSETQ. This CDR3 region has 17 residues. This chain's CDR3 is CASSLLGTGSSYNEQFF. The CDR3 nucleotides are TGCGCCAGCAGCCTGCTCGGGACGGGAAGCTCCTACAATGAGCAGTTCTTC.

The chain combines TRBV5-1 with TRBJ2-7, with no clear D. Germline V gene sequence: CDR1 SGHRS, CDR2 YFSETQ. The germline V and J ends were trimmed by 0 bases and 1 base, with 8 bases remaining between them. The CDR3 totals 14 residues. The CDR3: CASSLALGSYEQYF. In DNA form, the CDR3 reads TGCGCCAGCAGCTTGGCCCTGGGTTCCTACGAGCAGTACTTC.

This clonotype was seen more than once but under ten times. The chain links TRBV7-9 to TRBJ1-2; a possible D gene is TRBD1 (6 bases). CDR1 is SEHNR, CDR2 FQNEAQ, per germline (reference sequence). Deletions cut 5 bases from V and 3 bases from J, with 13 bases between. The CDR3 contains 14 residues. The CDR3 spells CASSPPGDYYGYTF. The CDR3 bases are TGTGCCAGCAGCCCACCAGGGGACTACTATGGCTACACCTTC.

V usage is TRBV7-8 and J usage is TRBJ1-5; D is unclear. Germline V gives CDR1 SGHVS, CDR2 FQNEAQ. This CDR3 spans 15 amino acids. V lost 2 bases and J 2 bases, leaving 10 bases between the germline ends. CDR3 DNA sequence: TGTGCCAGCAGCTTAAGAAGGGTTGGCAATCAGCCCCAGCATTTT. Encoded protein: CASSLRRVGNQPQHF.

This clonotype was found a few times. The chain recombines TRBV5-1 with TRBJ1-1, with no clear D. The germline CDR1 and CDR2 sequences are SGHRS and YFSETQ. CDR3 size: 14 residues. V lost 4 bases, J lost 3 bases, and 13 bases lay in between. The CDR3 loop is CASSLGPGDTEAFF. CDR3 nucleotide sequence: TGCGCCAGCAGCCTGGGTCCCGGGGACACTGAAGCTTTCTTT.

The DNA for the CDR3 is TGTGCCAGCAGCCGAACAGGGGGCTTTTACGAGCAGTACTTC. This gives the protein CASSRTGGFYEQYF. The chain is built from TRBV7-6 and TRBJ2-7; 9 bases match TRBD1. V dropped 5 bases and J dropped 4; count of bases not matched to a gene: 6. The CDR3 covers 14 residues. From germline, CDR1 is SGHVS and CDR2 FNYEAQ.

The chain is built from TRBV12-3 or TRBV12-4 and TRBJ2-1; D unresolved. V was shortened by 5 bases and J by 12 bases, with 11 bases between the two germline ends. The CDR3 totals 11 residues. CDR3 sequence (DNA): TGTGCCAGCAGTAACAGACCGTGGCAGTTCTTC. The encoded protein is CASSNRPWQFF.

This clonotype has a single count. The genes are TRBV27 and TRBJ2-1; D may be TRBD1 or TRBD2 (5 bases each). The germline gives CDR1 MNHEY, CDR2 SMNVEV (reference sequence). The CDR3 is made up of 16 amino acids. Trimming shortened V by 5 bases and J by 8 bases, and 22 bases separated the two germline ends. CDR3 DNA: TGTGCCAGCAGTGAAGGGTTGGGAGCGGACAAAGATGAGCAGTTCTTC. The encoded protein is CASSEGLGADKDEQFF.

This clonotype appeared a few times. This sequence joins TRBV2 and TRBJ2-7; 7 bases are shared with TRBD2. Germline V lookup: CDR1 SNHLY, CDR2 FYNNEI. This CDR3 region has 14 residues. Unmatched junction bases numbered 8, after V lost 3 bases and J lost 6 bases. This CDR3 reads CASSDGLDLREQYF. The CDR3 DNA reads as TGTGCCAGCAGTGATGGACTAGATCTTCGCGAGCAGTACTTC.

This clonotype was seen only a few times. CDR3 sequence (DNA): TGCGCCAGCAGCCAAGTTCCCAGGGGCCTCTCCTACGAGCAGTACTTC. The encoded protein is CASSQVPRGLSYEQYF. The chain is built from TRBV4-1 and TRBJ2-7; D perhaps matches TRBD1 (6 bases). CDR1 and CDR2 (germline): MGHRA, YSYEKL. The CDR3 consists of 16 residues. Trimming removed 1 base at V and 0 bases at J, with 13 bases between.

This clonotype appeared a few times. The J gene is TRBJ2-3, the V gene TRBV7-6; D not certain. The CDR3 runs 14 residues. The germline V gene has CDR1 SGHVS and CDR2 FNYEAQ. V gave up 3 bases and J gave up 2 bases, with 9 bases separating them. The CDR3 is CASSLVGVTDTQYF. CDR3 in DNA: TGTGCCAGCAGCTTGGTAGGAGTCACAGATACGCAGTATTTT.

This clonotype was seen a handful of times. The V and J genes are TRBV5-6 and TRBJ2-3, with 10 bases aligning to TRBD2. The CDR3 is 15 amino acids. The germline gives CDR1 SGHDT, CDR2 YYEEEE. V shed 2 bases and J 4 bases; nucleotides not matched to a gene: 4. The CDR3 nucleotides are TGTGCCAGCAGCTTTCTAGCGGGAGTTGCAGATACGCAGTATTTT. It codes for CASSFLAGVADTQYF.

The V and J genes are TRBV4-1 and TRBJ2-1; D might be TRBD2 (6 bases). This CDR3 is 16 amino acids long. Germline V CDR1 and CDR2: MGHRA, YSYEKL. Trimming stripped 2 bases from V and 7 bases from J, with 18 bases between. DNA of the CDR3: TGCGCCAGCAGCCAATTCGCGGGACCTCCCCGGAATGAGCAGTTCTTC. Protein sequence: CASSQFAGPPRNEQFF.

The V gene is TRBV7-6, the J gene TRBJ2-2, with D tentatively TRBD2 (5 bases). Per the germline V gene, CDR1 is SGHVS and CDR2 is FNYEAQ. This CDR3 has 14 amino acids. V lost 3 bases and J lost 7, with 12 bases in between. Written as DNA, the CDR3 is TGTGCCAGCAGCTTGGCCAACGGGGACGGGGAGCTGTTTTTT. Translation gives CASSLANGDGELFF.

This clonotype was seen more than once but under ten times. The chain couples TRBV4-1 to TRBJ2-7; D is unresolved. Germline V CDR1 and CDR2: MGHRA, YSYEKL. The CDR3 extends over 15 amino acids. Trimming shortened V by 0 bases and J by 2 bases, and 11 bases separated the two germline ends. The CDR3 loop is CASSQDPPRPYEQYF. The CDR3 DNA is TGCGCCAGCAGCCAAGATCCCCCTAGGCCCTACGAGCAGTACTTC.

This clonotype has a handful of counts. The V gene is TRBV27, the J gene TRBJ2-3; D remains unclear. This CDR3 has 13 residues. With 3 bases removed from V and 11 bases from J, the gap between germline ends came to 15 bases. The germline CDR1 and CDR2 sequences are MNHEY and SMNVEV (reference sequence). The CDR3 protein is CASSFPSSGGQYF. CDR3 bases: TGTGCCAGCAGTTTCCCCTCGTCTGGCGGGCAGTATTTT.

V usage is TRBV9 and J usage is TRBJ1-3; unclear D gene. Germline CDR1 reads SGDLS; CDR2 reads YYNGEE. The V end was cut by 0 bases, the J end by 4 bases, with 8 bases between. This CDR3 has 14 residues. The CDR3 nucleotides are TGTGCCAGCAGCGTAGACGGGGTCGGAAACACCATATATTTT. As protein: CASSVDGVGNTIYF.

This clonotype occurred a few times. The V gene is TRBV6-6, the J gene TRBJ2-3; possibly TRBD2 for D (6 bases). Germline-derived CDR1 and CDR2 are MNHNY and SVGAGI (reference sequence). V lost 4 bases and J lost 2, with 7 bases in between. This CDR3 region has 13 residues. The CDR3 bases are TGTGCCAGCAGTTCGCGGGACACAGATACGCAGTATTTT. Translating it yields CASSSRDTDTQYF.

This chain uses TRBV7-2 with TRBJ2-3; D gene uncertain. Between the trimmed V and J ends, which lost 5 bases and 0 bases, there was a span of 15 bases. Per germline, CDR1 SGHTA and CDR2 FQGNSA. The CDR3 loop spans 16 amino acids. CDR3: CASSDKVLPSTDTQYF. CDR3 DNA sequence: TGTGCCAGCAGCGACAAGGTGCTCCCGAGCACAGATACGCAGTATTTT.

The chain combines TRBV7-8 with TRBJ2-3; 11 bases line up with TRBD2. This CDR3 is 18 amino acids long. In germline, CDR1 is SGHVS, CDR2 FQNEAQ. With V trimmed by 1 base and J by 0 bases, 6 bases remained unmatched. CDR3 region: CASSLELAGGSSTDTQYF. The CDR3 nucleotides read TGTGCCAGCAGCTTAGAATTAGCGGGGGGGTCTAGCACAGATACGCAGTATTTT.

This sequence joins TRBV27 and TRBJ1-1; 7 bases fit TRBD1. The CDR3 sequence is 15 residues long. J was trimmed by 6 bases and V by 6 bases; bases with no gene match: 13. Germline assignment: CDR1 MNHEY and CDR2 SMNVEV (reference sequence). The CDR3 sequence: CASRDRRNRGSEAFF. CDR3 in DNA: TGTGCCAGCAGGGACCGACGGAACAGGGGCTCTGAAGCTTTCTTT.

This clonotype has a handful of counts. This chain connects TRBV7-9 to TRBJ2-4; D unclear. The CDR3 has 16 residues. The germline V gene has CDR1 SEHNR and CDR2 FQNEAQ (reference sequence). The germline V and J ends were trimmed by 1 base and 0 bases, with 10 bases remaining between them. The CDR3 loop is CASSLVPTEAKNIQYF. CDR3 sequence (DNA): TGTGCCAGCAGCTTAGTCCCAACGGAAGCCAAAAACATTCAGTACTTC.

The rearrangement links TRBV7-6 to TRBJ2-1; 8 positions agree with TRBD1. From germline, CDR1 is SGHVS and CDR2 FNYEAQ. The ends lost 5 bases at V and 5 bases at J; junction bases unmatched: 11. CDR3 length: 16 residues. This CDR3 is CASSPRDRGWDNEQFF. CDR3 nucleotides: TGTGCCAGCAGCCCCCGAGACAGGGGATGGGACAATGAGCAGTTCTTC.

This clonotype has a handful of counts. V gene TRBV7-3 combines with J gene TRBJ2-3; D is uncertain. CDR1 SGHTA and CDR2 FQGTGA come from the germline V gene. CDR3 length: 13 amino acids. V shed 2 bases and J shed 2 bases, with 5 bases lying between them. The CDR3 is CASSLLLTDTQYF. The CDR3 DNA reads as TGTGCCAGCAGCTTATTACTCACAGATACGCAGTATTTT.

This chain links TRBV5-1 with TRBJ1-5, with unresolved D. CDR1 and CDR2 from the germline V gene are SGHRS and YFSETQ. Trimming left V 1 base short and J 1 base short, with 9 bases between. CDR3 size: 15 residues. For the CDR3, the DNA is TGCGCCAGCAGCTTGTATGGGCAGAGCAATCAGCCCCAGCATTTT. Translated, it gives CASSLYGQSNQPQHF.

The table lists this clonotype with a few counts. This rearrangement joins TRBV2 to TRBJ2-3; 11 bases line up with TRBD2. CDR3 size: 15 residues. V was clipped by 5 bases and J by 2 bases; unmatched bases: 3. Germline-derived CDR1 and CDR2 are SNHLY and FYNNEI. The CDR3 here is CASSLAGGPTDTQYF. The CDR3, as DNA: TGTGCCAGCAGTTTAGCGGGGGGGCCCACAGATACGCAGTATTTT.